The 23 T cell receptor beta chains listed next were all sequenced from one sample in a study of T cell responses to AZD1222 COVID-19 vaccine. Here immunoSEQ multiplex PCR was the method, and the copy in TCRdb shows in-frame clones only, minus some. Here the sample spans approximately 110,000 clones, about 90% being singletons. Sequenced here: peripheral blood, sampled on day 0 of AZD1222 vaccination. Receptors originate from an adult in good health.

The rearrangement joins TRBV5-1 to TRBJ1-2; 9 nucleotides agree with TRBD1. Per germline, CDR1 SGHRS and CDR2 YFSETQ. There are 14 residues in the CDR3. The J segment lost 2 bases and the V segment lost 1 base, leaving 0 bases of the junction unmatched. CDR3 coding DNA: TGCGCCAGCAGCTTGACAGGGGGCAACTATGGCTACACCTTC. This gives the protein CASSLTGGNYGYTF.

The chain employs TRBV28 and TRBJ1-1; D possibly corresponds to TRBD1 (5 bases). V gave up 5 bases and J gave up 0 bases, with 19 bases separating them. Per the germline V gene, CDR1 is MDHEN and CDR2 is SYDVKM. CDR3 length equals 17 residues. This CDR3 reads CASSRGRSKFMNTEAFF. CDR3 DNA sequence: TGTGCCAGCAGTAGGGGTCGGAGCAAATTCATGAACACTGAAGCTTTCTTT.

Concerning this clone itself: Other DNA sequences in the sample encode the same CDR3. J is TRBJ2-7 and V is TRBV18; D possibly corresponds to TRBD2 (6 bases). Germline lookup yields CDR1 KGHSH and CDR2 LQKENI. The CDR3 is 12 amino acids. Trimming took off 2 bases at V and 4 bases at J, with 6 bases between the two ends. CDR3: CASSPGGYEQYF. For the CDR3, the DNA is TGTGCCAGCTCACCAGGAGGGTACGAGCAGTACTTC.

The chain couples TRBV3-1 (or the pseudogene TRBV3-2) to TRBJ2-7; D not resolved. Trimming stripped 1 base from V and 2 bases from J, with 12 bases between. CDR1 and CDR2 (germline): LGHDT, YNNKEL (reference sequence). The CDR3 extends over 15 amino acids. The CDR3, as DNA: TGTGCCAGCAGCCAAGGTTGGGATACCGCCTACGAGCAGTACTTC. Its translation: CASSQGWDTAYEQYF.

V and J are TRBV5-1 and TRBJ2-2; no clear D gene. Trimming shortened V by 0 bases and J by 2 bases, and 11 bases separated the two germline ends. Looked up from germline, CDR1 is SGHRS and CDR2 is YFSETQ. There are 16 residues in the CDR3. CDR3 loop: CASSLVSGANTGELFF. The CDR3 nucleotides read TGCGCCAGCAGCTTGGTTTCAGGCGCAAACACCGGGGAGCTGTTTTTT.

The rearrangement uses TRBV6-5 and TRBJ1-3; D gene unclear. CDR1 MNHEY and CDR2 SVGAGI come from the germline V gene. The V and J ends lost 4 bases and 5 bases respectively, with 9 bases between them. CDR3 length: 13 amino acids. In DNA form, the CDR3 reads TGTGCCAGCAGTTCACCTGGCCGAAACACCATATATTTT. Translating it yields CASSSPGRNTIYF.

Comments on this clone: Different DNA sequences within this sample yield the same CDR3. The V call is TRBV14, the J call TRBJ1-6; D uncertain. V was pared by 0 bases and J by 7 bases, with 7 bases between. The CDR3 is 14 residues long. Per germline, CDR1 SGHDN and CDR2 FVKESK. CDR3 bases: TGTGCCAGCAGCCAAGACGGCCGAAATTCACCCCTCCACTTT. Protein: CASSQDGRNSPLHF.

V and J are TRBV4-2 and TRBJ1-2; 12 bases line up with TRBD1. Germline loops: CDR1 LGHNA, CDR2 YNFKEQ. This CDR3 has 17 amino acids. V lost 0 bases, J lost 4 bases, and 6 bases stayed unmatched. The CDR3 protein is CASSQDGTGGFPYGYTF. DNA for the CDR3: TGTGCCAGCAGCCAAGATGGGACAGGGGGCTTCCCCTATGGCTACACCTTC.

The chain uses TRBV28 and TRBJ1-2; 10 positions match TRBD1. This CDR3 is built from 14 residues. The germline V gene encodes CDR1 MDHEN and CDR2 SYDVKM. The V gene end was trimmed by 5 bases and the J gene end by 8 bases; junction bases not matched to a gene: 8. The DNA for the CDR3 is TGTGCCAGCAGTCCCGACAGGGGGCTAAAGGGCTACACCTTC. Protein: CASSPDRGLKGYTF.

The chain is built from TRBV5-1 and TRBJ2-5; the D gene could be TRBD1 or TRBD2 (5 bases each). The CDR3 consists of 14 residues. The germline gives CDR1 SGHRS, CDR2 YFSETQ. The germline V and J ends were trimmed by 0 bases and 1 base, with 7 bases remaining between them. The CDR3 is CASSLGGTQETQYF. In DNA, the CDR3 is TGCGCCAGCAGCTTGGGAGGGACCCAAGAGACCCAGTACTTC. Variable domain in full (rest from reference TRBV5-1 and TRBJ2-5): KAGVTQTPRYLIKTRGQQVTLSCSPISGHRSVSWYQQTPGQGLQFLFEYFSETQRNKGNFPGRFSGRQFSNSRSEMNVSTLELGDSALYLCASSLGGTQETQYFGPGTRLLVL.

V usage is TRBV24-1 and J usage is TRBJ1-1; D remains unclear. Trimming cost V 4 bases and J 3 bases, with 14 bases left between them. Germline CDR1 reads KGHDR; CDR2 reads SFDVKD. This CDR3 region has 15 residues. The CDR3 DNA is TGTGCCACCAGTGACCCTGACACGCCGGACACTGAAGCTTTCTTT. Translated, it gives CATSDPDTPDTEAFF.

The chain has TRBV9 and TRBJ2-7, with a tentative D call TRBD2 (5 bases). V lost 0 bases, J lost 0 bases, and 10 bases lay in between. This CDR3 is built from 15 residues. From germline, CDR1 is SGDLS and CDR2 YYNGEE. CDR3 sequence reads: CASSVEAGHSYEQYF. In nucleotides, the CDR3 is TGTGCCAGCAGCGTAGAGGCGGGTCACTCCTACGAGCAGTACTTC.

The rearrangement joins TRBV3-1 (or the pseudogene TRBV3-2) to TRBJ2-7; 9 bases map to TRBD1. There are 16 residues in the CDR3. CDR1 LGHDT and CDR2 YNNKEL come from the germline V gene (reference sequence). The trim removed 0 bases at V and 7 bases at J, leaving 10 bases unmatched. The CDR3 sequence: CASSQDPNRGRREQYF. The CDR3 bases are TGTGCCAGCAGCCAAGACCCAAACAGGGGGCGCCGGGAGCAGTACTTC.

This clone was seen a handful of times. This sequence joins TRBV7-2 and TRBJ2-1; 10 bases match TRBD2. The CDR3 extends over 14 amino acids. CDR1 is SGHTA and CDR2 is FQGNSA in the germline V gene. V lost 8 bases to trimming and J lost 5 bases; unmatched junction nucleotides: 6. The CDR3 DNA sequence: TGTGCCAGCGCCCGGACTAGCGGCGACAATGAGCAGTTCTTC. Amino acid sequence: CASARTSGDNEQFF.

The chain is built from TRBV30 and TRBJ1-2; D unresolved. Deletions cut 2 bases from V and 5 bases from J, with 9 bases between. From germline, CDR1 is GTSNPN and CDR2 SVGIG (reference sequence). The CDR3 spans 12 residues. As DNA, the CDR3 is TGTGCCTGGAGTCTGGGTGGATATGGCTACACCTTC. Translation gives CAWSLGGYGYTF.

This clone has only a few counts. J is TRBJ1-2 and V is TRBV30; 7 nucleotides match TRBD1. Trimming removed 6 bases from V and 0 bases from J; junction bases left unmatched: 13. This CDR3 is 16 amino acids long. CDR1 is GTSNPN and CDR2 is SVGIG in the germline V gene (reference sequence). In nucleotides, the CDR3 is TGTGCCTGTTCGAGACAGGGCGACCCCTCTAACTATGGCTACACCTTC. Translated: CACSRQGDPSNYGYTF.

This rearrangement joins TRBV10-3 to TRBJ1-1; 9 positions match TRBD1. CDR1 and CDR2 (germline): ENHRY, SYGVKD. V shed 2 bases and J 5 bases; nucleotides not matched to a gene: 12. This CDR3 is 17 amino acids long. The CDR3 loop reads CAISERGDRDGRTEAFF. In nucleotides, the CDR3 is TGTGCCATCAGTGAGAGGGGGGACAGGGACGGTCGGACTGAAGCTTTCTTT.

Of note for this clone: The sample carries other DNA sequences with the same CDR3. CDR3 loop: CASSQDETDSYNEQFF. CDR3 nucleotides: TGTGCCAGCAGCCAAGACGAGACAGACTCCTACAATGAGCAGTTCTTC. The chain employs TRBV14 and TRBJ2-1; a possible D gene is TRBD1 (5 bases). CDR3 size: 16 residues. In germline, CDR1 is SGHDN, CDR2 FVKESK. V lost 0 bases, J lost 0 bases, and 9 bases lay in between.

The chain recombines TRBV6-5 with TRBJ1-1; 9 bases are a match to TRBD1. Germline lookup yields CDR1 MNHEY and CDR2 SVGAGI. J was trimmed by 5 bases and V by 7 bases; bases with no gene match: 8. The length of the CDR3 is 14 residues. CDR3 DNA: TGTGCCAGCACATCCGTGACAGGGGGTACTGAAGCTTTCTTT. Translation gives CASTSVTGGTEAFF.

V usage is TRBV15 and J usage is TRBJ1-1; TRBD1 is a possible D gene (6 bases). Deletions cut 3 bases from V and 4 bases from J, with 27 bases between. The CDR3 runs 19 residues. CDR1 LNHNV and CDR2 YYDKDF come from the germline V gene (reference sequence). The CDR3 reads CATSSPARDTLPGGTEAFF. In DNA, the CDR3 is TGTGCCACCAGCAGCCCAGCCCGGGACACATTACCTGGGGGCACTGAAGCTTTCTTT.

The J gene is TRBJ2-2, the V gene TRBV19; possibly TRBD1 for D (8 bases). V was clipped by 3 bases and J by 3 bases, with 11 bases between them. The CDR3 contains 15 residues. Germline values: CDR1 LNHDA, CDR2 SQIVND (reference sequence). The CDR3 region has the DNA TGTGCCAGTAGTATTACAGGGGGGGACACCGGGGAGCTGTTTTTT. This gives the protein CASSITGGDTGELFF. Looking up the rest from reference TRBV19 and TRBJ2-2 gives the full variable domain: DGGITQSPKYLFRKEGQNVTLSCEQNLNHDAMYWYRQDPGQGLRLIYYSQIVNDFQKGDIAEGYSVSREKKESFPLTVTSAQKNPTAFYLCASSITGGDTGELFFGEGSRLTVL.

The J gene is TRBJ1-1, the V gene TRBV2; TRBD1 is a possible D gene (5 bases). The germline gives CDR1 SNHLY, CDR2 FYNNEI. The V end lost 3 bases, the J end lost 5 bases, and 16 bases lay between the germline ends. This CDR3 is built from 15 residues. CDR3 nucleotides: TGTGCCAGCAGTGATACAGGCTTTTCCGGGACTGAAGCTTTCTTT. Encoded protein: CASSDTGFSGTEAFF.

The V and J genes are TRBV2 and TRBJ1-2, with D tentatively TRBD1 (6 bases). There are 11 residues in the CDR3. In germline, CDR1 is SNHLY, CDR2 FYNNEI. Trimming left V 8 bases short and J 2 bases short, with 6 bases between. CDR3 DNA: TGTGCCAGCGGGACAAACTATGGCTACACCTTC. Translated: CASGTNYGYTF.